The T cell receptor beta chain under discussion was sequenced for a study of long-term antiretroviral therapy in people with HIV. General study points: Repertoires with HIV possessed tighter CDR3 length spans than those of controls.

This CDR3 comprises 11 residues. Germline assignment: CDR1 DFQATT and CDR2 SNEGSKA (reference sequence). V lost 1 base and J 8 bases, leaving 8 bases between the germline ends. The libraries were made with immunoSEQ v3.0 at survey level. Sequenced by immunoSEQ multiplex PCR; TCRdb stores in-frame clones only, minus some. The table shows 19,000 or so clones, with 75% to 85% occurring only once. This clone has more than one count but fewer than ten. Antigen specificity is unknown. Sampling of each donor yielded at least one pre-ART PBMC sample and at least two post-ART PBMC samples. Amounts of about 0.9-11 million cryopreserved PBMC were held in the samples before DNA extraction.

V gene TRBV20-1 combines with J gene TRBJ1-2; TRBD1 is a possible D gene (5 bases). This material consisted of unsorted PBMCs, taken 0.2 years after starting antiretroviral therapy. The source of this sequence is a middle-aged woman with HIV. CDR3 sequence (DNA): TGCAGTGCTAGAGTGGGGCAGGGCTACACCTTC. Its translation is CSARVGQGYTF.